A selection of T cell receptor beta chains follows, all from one sample in a study of a mutant IDH1 vaccine in newly diagnosed glioma. Only in-frame clones appear in the TCRdb table, and some are missing; sequencing was by immunoSEQ multiplex PCR. The table has about 43,000 clones, approximately 84% seen once. No antigens are known for them. Sequenced material: PBMCs, taken from a glioma patient whose treatment included an IDH1 peptide vaccine. Receptors were obtained from a woman between 18 and 29 years old with glioma. Some clones in this sample may be carry-over from other donors' samples. CDR3s include the opening cysteine and the closing phenylalanine or tryptophan. The order of the fields is CDR3 DNA, CDR3 protein, CDR3 length, clone size, J gene, D gene, V gene. A D gene is named only where the DNA matches it firmly. Size values are once, few and many counts, or a class for expanded clones, and some rows have none.

DNA: TGTGCCAGCCGTCCCGGGACAGGGGACAGCACTGAAGCTTTCTTT; CDR3: CASRPGTGDSTEAFF; length: 15; size: once; J: TRBJ1-1; D: TRBD1; V: TRBV7-9
DNA: TGTGCCAGCATCTCTGGGAGGGACAGGGATAGCAATCAGCCCCAGCATTTT; CDR3: CASISGRDRDSNQPQHF; length: 17; size: once; J: TRBJ1-5; D: TRBD1; V: TRBV7-8
DNA: TGTGCCAGCTCACCACAGCAAACAGGAATCTACGAGCAGTACTTC; CDR3: CASSPQQTGIYEQYF; length: 15; size: NA; J: TRBJ2-7; D: NA; V: TRBV18
DNA: TGTGCCTGGAGTGTTAGAGGAAAGCGTGGCTACACCTTC; CDR3: CAWSVRGKRGYTF; length: 13; size: NA; J: TRBJ1-2; D: NA; V: TRBV30
DNA: TGTGCCAGCTCACCGGGGATGGGGCGGGAGCACTCCGGAGTCTACGAGCAGTACTTC; CDR3: CASSPGMGREHSGVYEQYF; length: 19; size: NA; J: TRBJ2-7; D: TRBD2; V: TRBV18
DNA: TGTGCCAGTACTATTGACAGGGTCAGTAACACCGGGGAGCTGTTTTTT; CDR3: CASTIDRVSNTGELFF; length: 16; size: few; J: TRBJ2-2; D: TRBD1; V: TRBV19
DNA: TGCGCCAGCAGGGCGGGGGTAACAGATACGCAGTATTTT; CDR3: CASRAGVTDTQYF; length: 13; size: NA; J: TRBJ2-3; D: TRBD2; V: TRBV5-1
DNA: TGTGCCAGCAGCTTAGCCCCACCGTACCAAGAGACCCAGTACTTC; CDR3: CASSLAPPYQETQYF; length: 15; size: once; J: TRBJ2-5; D: NA; V: TRBV11-2
DNA: TGTGCCAGCAGACGAGGTACTAACTATGGCTACACCTTC; CDR3: CASRRGTNYGYTF; length: 13; size: NA; J: TRBJ1-2; D: NA; V: TRBV6-5
DNA: TGCGCCAGCAGCCTAGTGACAGGGGTCACTGAAGCTTTCTTT; CDR3: CASSLVTGVTEAFF; length: 14; size: few; J: TRBJ1-1; D: TRBD1; V: TRBV4-1
DNA: TGTGCCAGCAGCCAAGTTTGGGCTTTCTTT; CDR3: CASSQVWAFF; length: 10; size: few; J: TRBJ1-1; D: NA; V: TRBV14
DNA: TGTGCCAGCAGCCAGCCGAACCTAGCGGGGGGGCGTGCCAAAAACATTCAGTACTTC; CDR3: CASSQPNLAGGRAKNIQYF; length: 19; size: NA; J: TRBJ2-4; D: TRBD2; V: TRBV4-2
DNA: TGTGCCAGCAGCTCCATTACAGGGACTAGGGGTCGCGATGAGCAGTTCTTC; CDR3: CASSSITGTRGRDEQFF; length: 17; size: NA; J: TRBJ2-1; D: TRBD2; V: TRBV7-9
DNA: TGTGCCAGCAGCCCGTGGGACAGTGAGGGGTATGGCTACACCTTC; CDR3: CASSPWDSEGYGYTF; length: 15; size: NA; J: TRBJ1-2; D: TRBD1; V: TRBV7-9
DNA: TGTGCCAGTAGTATCAGACAGGGGGCCACGACAGATACGCAGTATTTT; CDR3: CASSIRQGATTDTQYF; length: 16; size: NA; J: TRBJ2-3; D: TRBD1; V: TRBV19
DNA: TGCGCCAGCAGCCAAGATGTTGGAGGGGCTATGAACACTGAAGCTTTCTTT; CDR3: CASSQDVGGAMNTEAFF; length: 17; size: few; J: TRBJ1-1; D: NA; V: TRBV4-3
DNA: TGTGCCAGCAGAGTCGGCAATCAGCCCCAGCATTTT; CDR3: CASRVGNQPQHF; length: 12; size: once; J: TRBJ1-5; D: NA; V: TRBV28
DNA: TGCGCCAGCAGCTTTAGTGGAGGACTAGCGGGCAAAAATGAGCAGTTCTTC; CDR3: CASSFSGGLAGKNEQFF; length: 17; size: NA; J: TRBJ2-1; D: TRBD2; V: TRBV5-1
DNA: TGTGCCAGTAGTATAGATCTCCGACAGGCGGACGGGGAGCTGTTTTTT; CDR3: CASSIDLRQADGELFF; length: 16; size: NA; J: TRBJ2-2; D: NA; V: TRBV19
DNA: TGTGCCGCCGGGGGGGGATACGAGCAGTACTTC; CDR3: CAAGGGYEQYF; length: 11; size: NA; J: TRBJ2-7; D: TRBD2; V: TRBV6-6
DNA: TGTGCCACCAGCAGACGTCTAGCGGGAGGGCCCCACAATGAGCAGTTCTTC; CDR3: CATSRRLAGGPHNEQFF; length: 17; size: NA; J: TRBJ2-1; D: TRBD2; V: TRBV15
DNA: TGTGCCAGCAGGGACGGTTCCTACGAGCAGTACTTC; CDR3: CASRDGSYEQYF; length: 12; size: NA; J: TRBJ2-7; D: NA; V: TRBV2
DNA: TGTGCCAGCAGCTCCCTAGCGGGAGGGGGGAAAGATACGCAGTATTTT; CDR3: CASSSLAGGGKDTQYF; length: 16; size: NA; J: TRBJ2-3; D: TRBD2; V: TRBV5-4
DNA: TGTGCCAGCAGTGAATCTCGGGCGGGATCCTACGAGCAGTACTTC; CDR3: CASSESRAGSYEQYF; length: 15; size: NA; J: TRBJ2-7; D: NA; V: TRBV25-1
DNA: TGTGCCAGCAGTGCACAGGGGAGAACTTTCTTT; CDR3: CASSAQGRTFF; length: 11; size: NA; J: TRBJ1-1; D: TRBD1; V: TRBV6-1
DNA: TGTGCCAGTATATCGACTAACTACGAGCAGTACTTC; CDR3: CASISTNYEQYF; length: 12; size: NA; J: TRBJ2-7; D: NA; V: TRBV19
DNA: TGTGCCAGCAGTGAGGGACAGGGCTATGTCGGGGAGCTGTTTTTT; CDR3: CASSEGQGYVGELFF; length: 15; size: NA; J: TRBJ2-2; D: TRBD1; V: TRBV2
DNA: TGTGCCAGCAGCTTAGGTCCCGGGACCGAAAACTATGGCTACACCTTC; CDR3: CASSLGPGTENYGYTF; length: 16; size: NA; J: TRBJ1-2; D: NA; V: TRBV11-3
DNA: TGCGCCAGCAGCTTGGAGGGGACCGGGGAGCTGTTTTTT; CDR3: CASSLEGTGELFF; length: 13; size: NA; J: TRBJ2-2; D: NA; V: TRBV5-1
DNA: TGTGCCAGCAGCTTGACCGGACAGGGGGCGCCTTATGGCTACACCTTC; CDR3: CASSLTGQGAPYGYTF; length: 16; size: NA; J: TRBJ1-2; D: TRBD1; V: TRBV5-8
DNA: TGTGCCTGGAGTACAGGACAGACCTACGAGCAGTACTTC; CDR3: CAWSTGQTYEQYF; length: 13; size: NA; J: TRBJ2-7; D: NA; V: TRBV30
DNA: TGTGCCAGCGGCCCGGGACAAGTAGGTGGCTATGGCTACACCTTC; CDR3: CASGPGQVGGYGYTF; length: 15; size: once; J: TRBJ1-2; D: NA; V: TRBV2
DNA: TGTGCCATCAGTGAGTCCGGGATCGAGCAGTACTTC; CDR3: CAISESGIEQYF; length: 12; size: NA; J: TRBJ2-7; D: NA; V: TRBV10-3
DNA: TGTGCCAGCAGTCCCCAAACTAGCGGGAGTCAGTACGAGCAGTACTTC; CDR3: CASSPQTSGSQYEQYF; length: 16; size: NA; J: TRBJ2-7; D: TRBD2; V: TRBV28
DNA: TGTGCCAGCAGCTTATATGTGGACAGCTTTTGGTATGGCTACACCTTC; CDR3: CASSLYVDSFWYGYTF; length: 16; size: NA; J: TRBJ1-2; D: NA; V: TRBV7-2
DNA: TGTGCCAGCAGTGATACGGGGGCTCTGAACACTGAAGCTTTCTTT; CDR3: CASSDTGALNTEAFF; length: 15; size: NA; J: TRBJ1-1; D: NA; V: TRBV6-1
DNA: TGTGCCAGCAGGGAAATGGCGCCAGCGAACACTGAAGCTTTCTTT; CDR3: CASREMAPANTEAFF; length: 15; size: NA; J: TRBJ1-1; D: NA; V: TRBV6-5
DNA: TGCGCCAGCAGCTTGGGCGTGTATGAGCAGTTCTTC; CDR3: CASSLGVYEQFF; length: 12; size: NA; J: TRBJ2-1; D: NA; V: TRBV5-1
DNA: TGTGCCAGCAGCCAAGGAGTGGGACCCCGGAGGTACACTGAAGCTTTCTTT; CDR3: CASSQGVGPRRYTEAFF; length: 17; size: once; J: TRBJ1-1; D: NA; V: TRBV14
DNA: TGTGCCAGCAGCTTACAGGGCGGGCAGTTCTTC; CDR3: CASSLQGGQFF; length: 11; size: NA; J: TRBJ2-1; D: NA; V: TRBV7-9
DNA: TGTGCCAGCAGCTATGGGGGCTTTTACTCTGGGGCCAACGTCCTGACTTTC; CDR3: CASSYGGFYSGANVLTF; length: 17; size: NA; J: TRBJ2-6; D: NA; V: TRBV5-4
DNA: TGTGCCAGCAGTTACCGGGTAGCCCTCACTGAAGCTTTCTTT; CDR3: CASSYRVALTEAFF; length: 14; size: NA; J: TRBJ1-1; D: NA; V: TRBV6-5
DNA: TGTGCCAGCTCACAAGACAGGGGGCCGGACACTGAAGCTTTCTTT; CDR3: CASSQDRGPDTEAFF; length: 15; size: few; J: TRBJ1-1; D: TRBD1; V: TRBV18
DNA: TGCGCCAGCAGCCAAGGAAGCGACAGGGTTACCTACGAGCAGTACTTC; CDR3: CASSQGSDRVTYEQYF; length: 16; size: NA; J: TRBJ2-7; D: TRBD1; V: TRBV4-1
DNA: TGTGCCAGCAGTTTTGGGGGCAATCAGCCCCAGCATTTT; CDR3: CASSFGGNQPQHF; length: 13; size: NA; J: TRBJ1-5; D: NA; V: TRBV27
DNA: TGTGCCAGCGGGCAGTCGGGGGACCCTAATCAGCCCCAGCATTTT; CDR3: CASGQSGDPNQPQHF; length: 15; size: few; J: TRBJ1-5; D: NA; V: TRBV10-3
DNA: TGTGCCAGCAGCCAAGGCAGGGGGGCCTACGAGCAGTACTTC; CDR3: CASSQGRGAYEQYF; length: 14; size: NA; J: TRBJ2-7; D: NA; V: TRBV14
DNA: TGCGCCAGCAGCTTGGAAGGCGGAGAGACCCAGTACTTC; CDR3: CASSLEGGETQYF; length: 13; size: NA; J: TRBJ2-5; D: NA; V: TRBV5-1
DNA: TGTGCCAGCAGTGGGAGAGGGTCCTTCTACGAGCAGTACTTC; CDR3: CASSGRGSFYEQYF; length: 14; size: NA; J: TRBJ2-7; D: NA; V: TRBV6-1
DNA: TGTGCCAGCCCCATAGGGACGGACCTTAACACTGAAGCTTTCTTT; CDR3: CASPIGTDLNTEAFF; length: 15; size: NA; J: TRBJ1-1; D: NA; V: TRBV25-1
DNA: TGTGCCAGCAGACTACAGGGGGCAACTAATGAAAAACTGTTTTTT; CDR3: CASRLQGATNEKLFF; length: 15; size: NA; J: TRBJ1-4; D: TRBD1; V: TRBV6-5
DNA: TGTGCCTGGAGTAGTACAGGGCTTGGTGAAAAACTGTTTTTT; CDR3: CAWSSTGLGEKLFF; length: 14; size: NA; J: TRBJ1-4; D: NA; V: TRBV30
DNA: TGTGCCAGCAGTTTCCAGGCGCAGGGCTACGAGCAGTACTTC; CDR3: CASSFQAQGYEQYF; length: 14; size: NA; J: TRBJ2-7; D: NA; V: TRBV27
DNA: TGTGCCAGCAACCTAGCGGGGTCACAGTACTTC; CDR3: CASNLAGSQYF; length: 11; size: NA; J: TRBJ2-7; D: TRBD2; V: TRBV6-1
DNA: TGTGCCAGCAGAGTAGGGACCGGGGAGCTGTTTTTT; CDR3: CASRVGTGELFF; length: 12; size: NA; J: TRBJ2-2; D: NA; V: TRBV6-5
DNA: TGTGCCAGCAGTTACTCTAGAGGGCTCAATCAGCCCCAGCATTTT; CDR3: CASSYSRGLNQPQHF; length: 15; size: few; J: TRBJ1-5; D: NA; V: TRBV6-5